This is a list of T cell receptor beta chains from one sample in a study of blood T cell repertoires in COVID-19. Sequencing was performed with immunoSEQ multiplex PCR; in TCRdb, only in-frame clones are kept and a portion is missing. Here the sample spans around 230,000 clones, approximately 90% being singletons. Sequencing used PBMCs or T cells enriched from blood (not recorded which). The receptors here all came from a woman under 40 who had recovered from COVID-19. CDR3s include the opening cysteine and the closing phenylalanine or tryptophan. The D gene is left open where the match is weak. Expanded clones get a size class; other rows say once, few or many, or leave the size out.

J: TRBJ1-2
size: .
V: TRBV6-6
D: TRBD1
DNA: TGTGCCAGCACCCCAACGGGAAGACAGGGTCGTGGCTACACCTTC
CDR3: CASTPTGRQGRGYTF

J: TRBJ2-2
size: .
V: TRBV5-5
D: .
DNA: TGTGCCAGCAGCTTGTCCGCAGCCGGGGAGCTGTTTTTT
CDR3: CASSLSAAGELFF

J: TRBJ2-7
size: few
V: TRBV4-1
D: TRBD1
DNA: TGCGCCAGCAGCCATGGACAGGGTCGGGTCTACGAGCAGTACTTC
CDR3: CASSHGQGRVYEQYF

J: TRBJ1-2
size: .
V: TRBV18
D: TRBD1
DNA: TGTGCCAGCTCACCAGCGGGACAGGCCTATGGCTACACCTTC
CDR3: CASSPAGQAYGYTF

J: TRBJ2-4
size: .
V: TRBV21-1
D: .
DNA: TGTGCCAGCAGCAAAAGGGGAAGGGGGATAGCCAAAAACATTCAGTACTTC
CDR3: CASSKRGRGIAKNIQYF

J: TRBJ2-7
size: .
V: TRBV7-9
D: .
DNA: TGTGCCAGCAGCTTAGCCCGGTTCGGAGGGTACGAGCAGTACTTC
CDR3: CASSLARFGGYEQYF

J: TRBJ2-1
size: .
V: TRBV2
D: TRBD2
DNA: TGTGCCAGCAGTGAATGGGTGGCGGGGGGGCCCCTTGAGCAGTTCTTC
CDR3: CASSEWVAGGPLEQFF

J: TRBJ1-1
size: .
V: TRBV7-3
D: .
DNA: TGTGCCAGCAGCTTAACGTCGGGGGGCACTGAAGCTTTCTTT
CDR3: CASSLTSGGTEAFF

J: TRBJ1-2
size: few
V: TRBV5-6
D: .
DNA: TGTGCCAGCAGCTTGACAGGGGGCTACACCTTC
CDR3: CASSLTGGYTF

J: TRBJ1-3
size: .
V: TRBV7-9
D: TRBD1
DNA: TGTGCCAGCAGACCCGGGACAGGGACGTCCTCTGGAAACACCATATATTTT
CDR3: CASRPGTGTSSGNTIYF

J: TRBJ1-2
size: .
V: TRBV7-9
D: .
DNA: TGTGCCAGCAGCTCCAACGACAGACCTTATGGCTACACCTTC
CDR3: CASSSNDRPYGYTF

J: TRBJ2-5
size: .
V: TRBV15
D: .
DNA: TGTGCCACCAGCAGAGATAACAGCCAAGAGACCCAGTACTTC
CDR3: CATSRDNSQETQYF

J: TRBJ2-2
size: few
V: TRBV10-3
D: .
DNA: TGTGCCATCAGTAAAGAGGGACATTTCAACACCGGGGAGCTGTTTTTT
CDR3: CAISKEGHFNTGELFF

J: TRBJ1-3
size: .
V: TRBV4-2
D: TRBD1
DNA: TGTGCCAGCAGCCAACCCGGGACAGGCCGAAACACCATATATTTT
CDR3: CASSQPGTGRNTIYF

J: TRBJ2-7
size: .
V: TRBV20-1
D: .
DNA: TGCAGTGCTAGACAGTCCTACGAGCAGTACTTC
CDR3: CSARQSYEQYF

J: TRBJ2-2
size: few
V: TRBV25-1
D: TRBD1
DNA: TGTGCCAGCAGTGATTTTTTTCGGGACAGGGACACCGGGGAGCTGTTTTTT
CDR3: CASSDFFRDRDTGELFF

J: TRBJ1-2
size: .
V: TRBV4-2
D: .
DNA: TGTGCCAGCAGCCAAGTACAAAGCTATGGCTACACCTTC
CDR3: CASSQVQSYGYTF

J: TRBJ2-7
size: .
V: TRBV3-1/TRBV3-2
D: TRBD1
DNA: TGTGCCAGCAGCCTGGAGTTTGGAGACAGGGTAGGGCACTACGAGCAGTACTTC
CDR3: CASSLEFGDRVGHYEQYF

J: TRBJ2-4
size: .
V: TRBV29-1
D: .
DNA: TGCAGCGTTGAAGATCGGAGAGCCAAAAACATTCAGTACTTC
CDR3: CSVEDRRAKNIQYF

J: TRBJ1-3
size: few
V: TRBV2
D: .
DNA: TGTGCCAGCAGTCTGAGTAAATCTGGAAACACCATATATTTT
CDR3: CASSLSKSGNTIYF

J: TRBJ1-2
size: .
V: TRBV9
D: TRBD1
DNA: TGTGCCAGCAGCGTTAGGGGACAGGAGGTCAATGGCTACACCTTC
CDR3: CASSVRGQEVNGYTF

J: TRBJ1-5
size: .
V: TRBV2
D: .
DNA: TGTGCCAGCACAGGGGAGAACAATCAGCCCCAGCATTTT
CDR3: CASTGENNQPQHF

J: TRBJ2-5
size: .
V: TRBV4-3
D: TRBD2
DNA: TGCGCCAGCAGCCAAGTACTCGGGGGGGCGGACGAGACCCAGTACTTC
CDR3: CASSQVLGGADETQYF

J: TRBJ2-1
size: .
V: TRBV9
D: .
DNA: TGTGCCAGCAGCGTAGATGGACAGCAATACAATGAGCAGTTCTTC
CDR3: CASSVDGQQYNEQFF

J: TRBJ1-3
size: .
V: TRBV7-2
D: TRBD1
DNA: TGTGCCAGCAGCTTCGACAGGGTCTCCTCTGGAAACACCATATATTTT
CDR3: CASSFDRVSSGNTIYF

J: TRBJ2-3
size: .
V: TRBV7-9
D: .
DNA: TGTGCCAGCAGCCGAGATTGGACAACTAGCACAGATACGCAGTATTTT
CDR3: CASSRDWTTSTDTQYF

J: TRBJ1-2
size: once
V: TRBV7-9
D: .
DNA: TGTGCCAGCGATGAGGGATACCTATCTTATGGCTACACCTTC
CDR3: CASDEGYLSYGYTF

J: TRBJ1-1
size: .
V: TRBV10-3
D: .
DNA: TGTGCCATCGGATTGACAGACACTGAAGCTTTCTTT
CDR3: CAIGLTDTEAFF

J: TRBJ2-7
size: .
V: TRBV4-1
D: .
DNA: TGCGCCAGCAGCCAGCCAGGATCCTACGAGCAGTACTTC
CDR3: CASSQPGSYEQYF

J: TRBJ1-5
size: few
V: TRBV11-2
D: .
DNA: TGTGCCAGCAGCCACAGCCCTAGCAATCAGCCCCAGCATTTT
CDR3: CASSHSPSNQPQHF

J: TRBJ1-1
size: .
V: TRBV9
D: .
DNA: TGTGCCAGCAGCGTAGAACAGGGAAACACTGAAGCTTTCTTT
CDR3: CASSVEQGNTEAFF

J: TRBJ1-2
size: .
V: TRBV5-4
D: .
DNA: TGTGCCAGCAGCTTGTCAGTTAACTATGGCTACACCTTC
CDR3: CASSLSVNYGYTF

J: TRBJ2-1
size: .
V: TRBV7-3
D: TRBD2
DNA: TGTGCCAGCAGCCCGGGGGGGATTGGCGGTGCATACAATGAGCAGTTCTTC
CDR3: CASSPGGIGGAYNEQFF

J: TRBJ2-3
size: .
V: TRBV29-1
D: TRBD1
DNA: TGCAGCGTTGGGGACAGTCAAACAGATACGCAGTATTTT
CDR3: CSVGDSQTDTQYF

J: TRBJ2-2
size: .
V: TRBV5-1
D: .
DNA: TGCGCCAGCAGCTTACAGGGATACACCGGGGAGCTGTTTTTT
CDR3: CASSLQGYTGELFF

J: TRBJ2-5
size: .
V: TRBV7-6
D: .
DNA: TGTGCCACCACAACAGGGTACCAAGAGACCCAGTACTTC
CDR3: CATTTGYQETQYF

J: TRBJ2-3
size: .
V: TRBV19
D: .
DNA: TGTGCCAGTAGTATACTAGCTACAGATACGCAGTATTTT
CDR3: CASSILATDTQYF

J: TRBJ1-5
size: .
V: TRBV5-6
D: TRBD1
DNA: TGTGCCAGCAGCCGGACAGGTTATAGCAATCAGCCCCAGCATTTT
CDR3: CASSRTGYSNQPQHF

J: TRBJ1-2
size: .
V: TRBV5-5
D: .
DNA: TGTGCCAGCAGCTTGGGGGGGCCGGTCTATGGCTACACCTTC
CDR3: CASSLGGPVYGYTF

J: TRBJ2-7
size: .
V: TRBV7-6
D: .
DNA: TGTGCCAGCAGCTTACGTCCCGGGGACTACGAGCAGTACTTC
CDR3: CASSLRPGDYEQYF

J: TRBJ2-7
size: once
V: TRBV29-1
D: TRBD1
DNA: TGCAGCGCCTTGGTCGGGACAGGGGTATATTGGGAGCAGTACTTC
CDR3: CSALVGTGVYWEQYF

J: TRBJ2-5
size: .
V: TRBV6-5
D: .
DNA: TGTGCCAGCAGACCCGCGGGGAGAGAGACCCAGTACTTC
CDR3: CASRPAGRETQYF

J: TRBJ1-2
size: .
V: TRBV4-1
D: .
DNA: TGCGCCAGCAGCCAACAAACAGGCTACAACTATGGCTACACCTTC
CDR3: CASSQQTGYNYGYTF

J: TRBJ1-3
size: .
V: TRBV7-2
D: TRBD1
DNA: TGTGCCAGCAGCTTCTACGGGACAGGAGCTGGAAACACCATATATTTT
CDR3: CASSFYGTGAGNTIYF

J: TRBJ2-2
size: .
V: TRBV7-2
D: .
DNA: TGTGCCAGCAGCTTAGACAGGGTCACCGGGGAGCTGTTTTTT
CDR3: CASSLDRVTGELFF

J: TRBJ1-1
size: .
V: TRBV5-1
D: TRBD1
DNA: TGCGCCAGCAGCTTGGCGGACAGGGTCAGAACTGAAGCTTTCTTT
CDR3: CASSLADRVRTEAFF

J: TRBJ1-2
size: .
V: TRBV4-1
D: .
DNA: TGCGCCAGCAGCCAAGACCTCTTTCGGGGTGACTATGGCTACACCTTC
CDR3: CASSQDLFRGDYGYTF

J: TRBJ1-2
size: .
V: TRBV9
D: .
DNA: TGTGCCAGCCGGAGGGGTCCCGAGGGCGGCTACACCTTC
CDR3: CASRRGPEGGYTF

J: TRBJ1-2
size: .
V: TRBV6-5
D: .
DNA: TGTGCCAGCAGTCGAACAGGGTTTCATGGCTACACCTTC
CDR3: CASSRTGFHGYTF

J: TRBJ2-1
size: .
V: TRBV11-3
D: .
DNA: TGTGCCAGCAGCCGGGGGGCTTCCCCCTACAATGAGCAGTTCTTC
CDR3: CASSRGASPYNEQFF

J: TRBJ1-5
size: .
V: TRBV15
D: .
DNA: TGTGCCACCAGTGGCGGAGGGAGCAATCAGCCCCAGCATTTT
CDR3: CATSGGGSNQPQHF

J: TRBJ1-2
size: .
V: TRBV4-1
D: .
DNA: TGCGCCAGCAGCCCTATGTCAGGCATTTATGGCTACACCTTC
CDR3: CASSPMSGIYGYTF

J: TRBJ1-2
size: .
V: TRBV7-9
D: TRBD1
DNA: TGTGCCAGCAGGATCAGGGGGCCTGGCTACACCTTC
CDR3: CASRIRGPGYTF

J: TRBJ2-5
size: .
V: TRBV7-9
D: TRBD1
DNA: TGTGCCAGCAGCTTAGGATACAGGGGGCGCTTAGAGACCCAGTACTTC
CDR3: CASSLGYRGRLETQYF

J: TRBJ2-7
size: .
V: TRBV5-4
D: .
DNA: TGTGCCAGCAGCTTGCTGTATGCGGCGCCTCCGACAGGCGAGCAGTACTTC
CDR3: CASSLLYAAPPTGEQYF

J: TRBJ2-7
size: few
V: TRBV11-2
D: .
DNA: TGTGCCAGCAGCTTAGTTCGCTACGAGCAGTACTTC
CDR3: CASSLVRYEQYF

J: TRBJ2-3
size: .
V: TRBV4-2
D: TRBD2
DNA: TGTGCCAGCAGCCAAGATCCCTTCACTAGCGGGGCCAGAGATACGCAGTATTTT
CDR3: CASSQDPFTSGARDTQYF